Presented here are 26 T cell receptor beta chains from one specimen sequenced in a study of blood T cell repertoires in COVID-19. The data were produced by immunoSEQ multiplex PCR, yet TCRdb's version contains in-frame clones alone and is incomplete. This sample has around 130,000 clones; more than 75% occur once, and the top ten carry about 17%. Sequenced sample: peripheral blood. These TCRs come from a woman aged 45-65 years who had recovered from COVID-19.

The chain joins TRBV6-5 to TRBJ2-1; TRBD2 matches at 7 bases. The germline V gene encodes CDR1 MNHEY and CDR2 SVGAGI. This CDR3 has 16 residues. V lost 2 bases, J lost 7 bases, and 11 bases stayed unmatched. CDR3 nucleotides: TGTGCCAGCAGTTACGGGCGGGAGCGACGGGGGAATGAGCAGTTCTTC. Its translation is CASSYGRERRGNEQFF.

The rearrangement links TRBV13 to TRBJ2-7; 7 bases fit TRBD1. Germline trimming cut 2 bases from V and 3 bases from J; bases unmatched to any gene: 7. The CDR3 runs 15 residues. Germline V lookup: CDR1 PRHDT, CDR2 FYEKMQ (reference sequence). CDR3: CASSLIRDSIYEQYF. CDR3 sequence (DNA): TGTGCCAGCAGCTTAATCCGGGACAGTATCTACGAGCAGTACTTC.

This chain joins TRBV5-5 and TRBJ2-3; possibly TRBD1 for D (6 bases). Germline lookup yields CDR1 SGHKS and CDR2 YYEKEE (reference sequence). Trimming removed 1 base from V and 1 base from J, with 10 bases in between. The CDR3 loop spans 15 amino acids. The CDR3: CASSLIWGRTDTQYF. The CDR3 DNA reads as TGTGCCAGCAGCTTGATATGGGGGCGCACAGATACGCAGTATTTT.

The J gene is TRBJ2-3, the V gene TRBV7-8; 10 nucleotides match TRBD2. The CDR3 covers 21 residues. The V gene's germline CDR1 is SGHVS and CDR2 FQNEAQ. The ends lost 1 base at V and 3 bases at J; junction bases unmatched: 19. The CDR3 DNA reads TGTGCCAGCAGCTTAGGGGTTTCTAGCGGGAGATTTCTCGTGGTGACAGATACGCAGTATTTT. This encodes CASSLGVSSGRFLVVTDTQYF.

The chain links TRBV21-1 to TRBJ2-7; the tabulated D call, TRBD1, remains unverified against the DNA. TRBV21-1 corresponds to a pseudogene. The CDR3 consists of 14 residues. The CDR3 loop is CASGRDRGTYEQYF. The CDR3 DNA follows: TGTGCCAGCGGCCGTGACAGGGGGACCTACGAGCAGTACTTC.

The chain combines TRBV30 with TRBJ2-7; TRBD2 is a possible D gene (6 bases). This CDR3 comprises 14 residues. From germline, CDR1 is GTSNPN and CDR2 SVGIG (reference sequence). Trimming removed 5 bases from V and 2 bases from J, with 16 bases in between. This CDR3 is CAWSPGTPPYEQYF. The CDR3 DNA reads TGTGCCTGGTCCCCCGGGACTCCCCCCTACGAGCAGTACTTC.

This CDR3 reads CASSETDRGNQPQHF. The CDR3 DNA follows: TGTGCCAGCAGTGAAACAGACAGGGGCAATCAGCCCCAGCATTTT. V and J are TRBV6-1 and TRBJ1-5, with TRBD1 matching over 7 bases. The CDR3 is made up of 15 amino acids. Germline-derived CDR1 and CDR2 are MNHNS and SASEGT. The trim removed 2 bases at V and 2 bases at J, leaving 3 bases unmatched.

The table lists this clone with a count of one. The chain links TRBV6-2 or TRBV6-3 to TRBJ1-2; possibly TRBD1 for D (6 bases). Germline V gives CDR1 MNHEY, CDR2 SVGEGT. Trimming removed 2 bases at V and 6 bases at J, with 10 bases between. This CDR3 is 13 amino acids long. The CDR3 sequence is CASSYARGNGYTF. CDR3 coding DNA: TGTGCCAGCAGTTACGCCAGGGGAAATGGCTACACCTTC.

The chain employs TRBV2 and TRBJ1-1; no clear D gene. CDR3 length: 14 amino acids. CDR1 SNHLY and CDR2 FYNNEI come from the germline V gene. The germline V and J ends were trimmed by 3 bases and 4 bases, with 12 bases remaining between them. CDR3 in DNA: TGTGCCAGCAGTGAGGCGGGGTTGAGCACTGAAGCTTTCTTT. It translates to CASSEAGLSTEAFF. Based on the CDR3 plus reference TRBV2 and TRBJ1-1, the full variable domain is EPEVTQTPSHQVTQMGQEVILRCVPISNHLYFYWYRQILGQKVEFLVSFYNNEISEKSEIFDDQFSVERPDGSNFTLKIRSTKLEDSAMYFCASSEAGLSTEAFFGQGTRLTVV.

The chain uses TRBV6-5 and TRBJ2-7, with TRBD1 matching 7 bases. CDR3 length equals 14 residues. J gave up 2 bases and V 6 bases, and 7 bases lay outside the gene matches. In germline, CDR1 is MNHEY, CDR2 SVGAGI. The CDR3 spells CASRSGTAPYEQYF. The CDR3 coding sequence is TGTGCCAGCAGGTCCGGGACAGCCCCCTACGAGCAGTACTTC.

The CDR3, as DNA: TGTGCCAGCAGCCTCAACTTAGCGGGCCGCGCAGATACGCAGTATTTT. The encoded protein is CASSLNLAGRADTQYF. The chain employs TRBV7-2 and TRBJ2-3; TRBD2 agrees at 7 bases. Germline V gives CDR1 SGHTA, CDR2 FQGNSA. J lost 4 bases, V lost 5 bases, and 12 bases had no gene match. The CDR3 covers 16 residues. Full variable domain (missing parts from reference TRBV7-2 and TRBJ2-3): GAGVSQSPSNKVTEKGKDVELRCDPISGHTALYWYRQSLGQGLEFLIYFQGNSAPDKSGLPSDRFSAERTGGSVSTLTIQRTQQEDSAVYLCASSLNLAGRADTQYFGPGTRLTVL.

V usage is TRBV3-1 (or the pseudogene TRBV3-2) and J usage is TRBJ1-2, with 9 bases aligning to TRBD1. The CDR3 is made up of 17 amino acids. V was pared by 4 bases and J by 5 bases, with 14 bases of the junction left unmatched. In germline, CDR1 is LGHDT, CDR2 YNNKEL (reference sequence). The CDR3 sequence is CASSPRGTGFQGYGYTF. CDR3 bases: TGTGCCAGCAGCCCCCGTGGGACAGGGTTTCAAGGGTATGGCTACACCTTC.

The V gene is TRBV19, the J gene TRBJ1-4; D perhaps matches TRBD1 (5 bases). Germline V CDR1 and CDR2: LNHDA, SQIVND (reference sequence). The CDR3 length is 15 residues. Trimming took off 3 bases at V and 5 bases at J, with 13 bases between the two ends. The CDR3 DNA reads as TGTGCCAGTAGTATGGGGGGGATGGACAATGAAAAACTGTTTTTT. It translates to CASSMGGMDNEKLFF.

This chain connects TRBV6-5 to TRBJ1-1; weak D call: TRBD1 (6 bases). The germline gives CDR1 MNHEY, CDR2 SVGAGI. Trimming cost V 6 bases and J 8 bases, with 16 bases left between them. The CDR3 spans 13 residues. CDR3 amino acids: CASSASITGEAFF. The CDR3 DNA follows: TGTGCCAGCAGCGCTAGTATAACAGGGGAAGCTTTCTTT.

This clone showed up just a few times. Here the CDR3 reads CASSLGPVGSGSGNEQFF. The CDR3 region has the DNA TGTGCCAGCAGCTTGGGGCCGGTGGGTAGCGGGAGTGGCAATGAGCAGTTCTTC. The chain links TRBV7-3 to TRBJ2-1; the match to TRBD2 covers 9 bases. The V segment lost 3 bases and the J segment 6 bases; nucleotides outside the gene matches: 15. The CDR3 runs to 18 residues. The V gene's germline CDR1 is SGHTA and CDR2 FQGTGA.

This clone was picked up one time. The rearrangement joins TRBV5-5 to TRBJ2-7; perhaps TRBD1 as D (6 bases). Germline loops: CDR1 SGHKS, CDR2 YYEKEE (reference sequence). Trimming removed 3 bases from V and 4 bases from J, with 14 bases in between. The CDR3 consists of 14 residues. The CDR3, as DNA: TGTGCCAGCAGCTGGGGTGGGGGCAAATACGAGCAGTACTTC. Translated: CASSWGGGKYEQYF.

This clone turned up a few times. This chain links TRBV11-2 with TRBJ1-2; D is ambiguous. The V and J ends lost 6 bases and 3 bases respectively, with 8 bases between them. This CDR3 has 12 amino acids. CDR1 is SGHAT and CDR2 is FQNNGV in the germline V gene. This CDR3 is CASRNTDYGYTF. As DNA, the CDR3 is TGTGCCAGCAGGAATACGGACTATGGCTACACCTTC.

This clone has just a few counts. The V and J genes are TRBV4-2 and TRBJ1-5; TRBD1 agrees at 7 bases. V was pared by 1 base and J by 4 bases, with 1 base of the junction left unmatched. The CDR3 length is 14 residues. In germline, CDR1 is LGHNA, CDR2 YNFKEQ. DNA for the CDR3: TGTGCCAGCAGCCAAGGGACAGGTAATCAGCCCCAGCATTTT. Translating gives CASSQGTGNQPQHF.

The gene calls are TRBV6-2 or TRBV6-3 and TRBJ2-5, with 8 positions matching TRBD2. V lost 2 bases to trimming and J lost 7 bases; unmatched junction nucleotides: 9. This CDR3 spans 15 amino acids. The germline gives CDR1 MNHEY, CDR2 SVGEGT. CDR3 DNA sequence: TGTGCCAGCAGTTACCCAAGCGGGGGTGGCGGGACCCAGTACTTC. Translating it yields CASSYPSGGGGTQYF.

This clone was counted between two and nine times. Here the CDR3 DNA reads TGTGCCAGCAGCAAGACTACCCTCCGGAGGAGGATGGAACTGTTTTTT. Translated, it gives CASSKTTLRRRMELFF. The chain joins TRBV14 to TRBJ1-4; D is unresolved. V shed 5 bases and J shed 12 bases, with 25 bases lying between them. Germline CDR1 reads SGHDN; CDR2 reads FVKESK. This CDR3 has 16 residues.

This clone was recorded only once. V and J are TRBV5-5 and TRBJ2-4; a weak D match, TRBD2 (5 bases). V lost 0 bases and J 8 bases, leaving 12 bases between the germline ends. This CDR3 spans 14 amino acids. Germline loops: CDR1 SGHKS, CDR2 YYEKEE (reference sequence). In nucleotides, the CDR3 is TGTGCCAGCAGCTTGGGAGGGAGCATTGACATTCAGTACTTC. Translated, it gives CASSLGGSIDIQYF.

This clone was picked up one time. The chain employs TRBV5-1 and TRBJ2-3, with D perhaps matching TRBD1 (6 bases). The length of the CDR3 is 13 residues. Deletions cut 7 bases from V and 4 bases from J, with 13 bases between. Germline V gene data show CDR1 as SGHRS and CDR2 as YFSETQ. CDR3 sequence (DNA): TGCGCCAGCGCTGTTGAGGGGGCAGATACGCAGTATTTT. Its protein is CASAVEGADTQYF.

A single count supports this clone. CDR3 loop: CASSHREAAEAFF. As DNA, the CDR3 is TGTGCCAGCAGCCACAGGGAAGCCGCTGAAGCTTTCTTT. J is TRBJ1-1 and V is TRBV6-6; tentatively, D is TRBD1 (6 bases). The CDR3 length is 13 residues. V was trimmed by 6 bases and J by 6 bases, leaving 14 bases between them. Germline assignment: CDR1 MNHNY and CDR2 SVGAGI (reference sequence).

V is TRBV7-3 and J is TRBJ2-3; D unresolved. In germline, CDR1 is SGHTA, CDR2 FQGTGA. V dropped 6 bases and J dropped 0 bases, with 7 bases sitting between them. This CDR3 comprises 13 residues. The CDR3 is CASSRWSTDTQYF. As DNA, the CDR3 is TGTGCCAGCAGTAGATGGAGCACAGATACGCAGTATTTT.

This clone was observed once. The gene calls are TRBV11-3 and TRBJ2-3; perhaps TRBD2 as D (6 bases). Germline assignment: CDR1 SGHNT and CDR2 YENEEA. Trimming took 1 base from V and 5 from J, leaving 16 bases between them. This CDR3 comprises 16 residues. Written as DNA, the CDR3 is TGTGCCAGCAGCTTAGGACTAGAAGTTTGGGGAGATACGCAGTATTTT. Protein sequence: CASSLGLEVWGDTQYF.

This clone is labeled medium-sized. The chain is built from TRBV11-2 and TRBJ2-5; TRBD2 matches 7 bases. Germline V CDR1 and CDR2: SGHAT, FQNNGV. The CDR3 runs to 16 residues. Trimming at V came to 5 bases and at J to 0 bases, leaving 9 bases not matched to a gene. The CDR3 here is CASSRDRGDYQETQYF. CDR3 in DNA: TGTGCCAGCAGCCGAGATCGGGGGGACTACCAAGAGACCCAGTACTTC.